The rows below give T cell receptor beta chains drawn from one sample of a study of blood T cell repertoires in COVID-19. Measured with immunoSEQ multiplex PCR; TCRdb has only the in-frame clones, and not every one. The sample lists approximately 280,000 clones, approximately 89% occurring once. Sequencing was performed on PBMCs or T cells enriched from blood (not recorded which). Source of these receptors: a woman aged 18-29 years who had recovered from COVID-19. The CDR3 runs from the conserved cysteine through the conserved F or W. The order of the fields is D gene, J gene, clone size, V gene, CDR3 protein, CDR3 DNA. D genes are given only for firm matches. Clone size is stated in some rows and not others, as once, few, many or a class when expanded.

TRBD1	TRBJ1-1	-	TRBV10-2	CASKEDRERTEAFF	TGCGCCAGCAAAGAGGACAGGGAGAGGACTGAAGCTTTCTTT
TRBD2	TRBJ2-1	-	TRBV19	CASSILSSGSSYNEQFF	TGTGCCAGTAGTATCTTAAGTAGCGGGTCTTCCTACAATGAGCAGTTCTTC
TRBD1	TRBJ1-4	-	TRBV5-6	CASSLQGGNEKLFF	TGTGCCAGCAGCCTACAGGGGGGGAATGAAAAACTGTTTTTT
-	TRBJ1-2	once	TRBV30	CAWSAHTLPNYGYTF	TGTGCCTGGAGTGCGCATACTCTCCCGAACTATGGCTACACCTTC
-	TRBJ2-3	-	TRBV3-1/TRBV3-2	CASSLSTIPSTDTQYF	TGTGCCAGCAGCCTTTCGACTATACCTAGCACAGATACGCAGTATTTT
-	TRBJ2-5	-	TRBV6-2/TRBV6-3	CASSYYGRVGQETQYF	TGTGCCAGCAGTTACTACGGCAGGGTGGGGCAAGAGACCCAGTACTTC
-	TRBJ2-7	-	TRBV3-1/TRBV3-2	CASSQEESSYEQYF	TGTGCCAGCAGCCAAGAAGAGAGCTCCTACGAGCAGTACTTC
-	TRBJ2-3	-	TRBV6-2/TRBV6-3	CASSTGTDTQYF	TGTGCCAGCAGTACAGGAACAGATACGCAGTATTTT
-	TRBJ2-1	few	TRBV27	CASSLDRGMRNEQFF	TGTGCCAGCAGTTTAGATCGCGGGATGCGCAATGAGCAGTTCTTC
TRBD1	TRBJ1-1	-	TRBV11-2	CASSFRYRGVTEAFF	TGTGCCAGCAGCTTTCGGTACAGGGGTGTGACTGAAGCTTTCTTT
TRBD2	TRBJ2-1	once	TRBV7-6	CASSLAGASYNEQFF	TGTGCCAGCAGCCTAGCGGGAGCCTCCTACAATGAGCAGTTCTTC
TRBD1	TRBJ2-2	-	TRBV11-2	CASSLTGAGGTGELFF	TGTGCCAGCAGCTTAACAGGGGCAGGTGGCACCGGGGAGCTGTTTTTT
-	TRBJ2-1	-	TRBV20-1	CSAKSNNEQFF	TGCAGTGCGAAAAGCAACAATGAGCAGTTCTTC
-	TRBJ2-5	-	TRBV10-2	CASSESRGAAQYF	TGCGCCAGCAGTGAGTCTCGCGGGGCGGCCCAGTACTTC
-	TRBJ2-3	-	TRBV27	CASSLGGLPSTDTQYF	TGTGCCAGCAGTTTGGGCGGGTTACCTTCCACAGATACGCAGTATTTT
-	TRBJ1-2	-	TRBV3-1/TRBV3-2	CASSRFNGVPSGYTF	TGTGCCAGCAGTCGTTTTAACGGGGTTCCTAGTGGCTACACCTTC
-	TRBJ2-3	-	TRBV5-4	CASSLYRVSTDTQYF	TGTGCCAGCAGCCTCTACAGGGTTAGCACAGATACGCAGTATTTT
-	TRBJ2-7	-	TRBV18	CASSPANLGSGSYEQYF	TGTGCCAGCTCACCAGCGAATTTAGGGTCGGGGTCCTACGAGCAGTACTTC
-	TRBJ2-3	-	TRBV12-3/TRBV12-4	CASSFRQLGTQYF	TGTGCCAGCAGTTTCCGGCAGCTCGGGACGCAGTATTTT
-	TRBJ2-2	-	TRBV12-3/TRBV12-4	CASGQGNTGELFF	TGTGCCAGCGGCCAGGGGAACACCGGGGAGCTGTTTTTT
-	TRBJ2-5	once	TRBV5-4	CASSFLDYQETQYF	TGTGCCAGCAGCTTTTTGGACTATCAAGAGACCCAGTACTTC
TRBD2	TRBJ2-7	-	TRBV27	CASSPSGRLAGVQEQYF	TGTGCCAGCAGTCCCTCCGGCCGACTAGCGGGAGTTCAGGAGCAGTACTTC
TRBD2	TRBJ2-1	many	TRBV13	CASSSTSGGANEQFF	TGTGCCAGCAGCTCCACTAGCGGGGGGGCCAATGAGCAGTTCTTC
TRBD2	TRBJ2-1	-	TRBV7-2	CASSLRPSGGRNEQFF	TGTGCCAGCAGCTTACGCCCGAGCGGGGGAAGGAATGAGCAGTTCTTC
TRBD1	TRBJ2-7	-	TRBV2	CASSDRGSYEQYF	TGTGCCAGCAGTGACAGGGGGTCTTACGAGCAGTACTTC
TRBD1	TRBJ2-5	-	TRBV5-1	CASSLEPGQVQETQYF	TGCGCCAGCAGCCTCGAACCGGGACAGGTACAAGAGACCCAGTACTTC
TRBD2	TRBJ2-1	-	TRBV27	CASSPGGRFYNEQFF	TGTGCCAGCAGCCCGGGAGGGAGGTTCTACAATGAGCAGTTCTTC
-	TRBJ2-1	few	TRBV4-3	CASSQDWSDNEQFF	TGCGCCAGCAGCCAAGATTGGTCGGACAATGAGCAGTTCTTC
-	TRBJ1-5	-	TRBV4-3	CASSQDRGLAGVGQPQHF	TGCGCCAGCAGCCAAGATAGAGGTCTTGCGGGGGTGGGTCAGCCCCAGCATTTT
TRBD2	TRBJ2-3	-	TRBV18	CASSPTSGLGNTQYF	TGTGCCAGCTCACCGACTAGCGGCCTGGGGAATACGCAGTATTTT
-	TRBJ2-3	-	TRBV29-1	CSVGRERDTQYF	TGCAGCGTTGGACGGGAGAGAGATACGCAGTATTTT
-	TRBJ2-2	-	TRBV10-3	CAISKRGGELFF	TGTGCCATCAGTAAACGCGGCGGGGAGCTGTTTTTT
TRBD1	TRBJ1-2	-	TRBV3-1/TRBV3-2	CASSFDRGPYGYTF	TGTGCCAGCAGCTTCGACAGGGGGCCCTATGGCTACACCTTC
TRBD2	TRBJ2-2	-	TRBV20-1	CSASGGRADTGELFF	TGCAGTGCTAGTGGCGGGAGGGCCGACACCGGGGAGCTGTTTTTT
-	TRBJ2-7	once	TRBV4-1	CASSQSQSGTPPYEQYF	TGCGCCAGCAGCCAATCCCAGAGCGGGACACCGCCCTACGAGCAGTACTTC
-	TRBJ1-4	-	TRBV10-3	CAISDTATNEKLFF	TGTGCCATCAGTGACACTGCAACTAATGAAAAACTGTTTTTT
-	TRBJ1-1	once	TRBV6-5	CASSYPPGNTEAFF	TGTGCCAGCAGTTACCCCCCAGGAAACACTGAAGCTTTCTTT